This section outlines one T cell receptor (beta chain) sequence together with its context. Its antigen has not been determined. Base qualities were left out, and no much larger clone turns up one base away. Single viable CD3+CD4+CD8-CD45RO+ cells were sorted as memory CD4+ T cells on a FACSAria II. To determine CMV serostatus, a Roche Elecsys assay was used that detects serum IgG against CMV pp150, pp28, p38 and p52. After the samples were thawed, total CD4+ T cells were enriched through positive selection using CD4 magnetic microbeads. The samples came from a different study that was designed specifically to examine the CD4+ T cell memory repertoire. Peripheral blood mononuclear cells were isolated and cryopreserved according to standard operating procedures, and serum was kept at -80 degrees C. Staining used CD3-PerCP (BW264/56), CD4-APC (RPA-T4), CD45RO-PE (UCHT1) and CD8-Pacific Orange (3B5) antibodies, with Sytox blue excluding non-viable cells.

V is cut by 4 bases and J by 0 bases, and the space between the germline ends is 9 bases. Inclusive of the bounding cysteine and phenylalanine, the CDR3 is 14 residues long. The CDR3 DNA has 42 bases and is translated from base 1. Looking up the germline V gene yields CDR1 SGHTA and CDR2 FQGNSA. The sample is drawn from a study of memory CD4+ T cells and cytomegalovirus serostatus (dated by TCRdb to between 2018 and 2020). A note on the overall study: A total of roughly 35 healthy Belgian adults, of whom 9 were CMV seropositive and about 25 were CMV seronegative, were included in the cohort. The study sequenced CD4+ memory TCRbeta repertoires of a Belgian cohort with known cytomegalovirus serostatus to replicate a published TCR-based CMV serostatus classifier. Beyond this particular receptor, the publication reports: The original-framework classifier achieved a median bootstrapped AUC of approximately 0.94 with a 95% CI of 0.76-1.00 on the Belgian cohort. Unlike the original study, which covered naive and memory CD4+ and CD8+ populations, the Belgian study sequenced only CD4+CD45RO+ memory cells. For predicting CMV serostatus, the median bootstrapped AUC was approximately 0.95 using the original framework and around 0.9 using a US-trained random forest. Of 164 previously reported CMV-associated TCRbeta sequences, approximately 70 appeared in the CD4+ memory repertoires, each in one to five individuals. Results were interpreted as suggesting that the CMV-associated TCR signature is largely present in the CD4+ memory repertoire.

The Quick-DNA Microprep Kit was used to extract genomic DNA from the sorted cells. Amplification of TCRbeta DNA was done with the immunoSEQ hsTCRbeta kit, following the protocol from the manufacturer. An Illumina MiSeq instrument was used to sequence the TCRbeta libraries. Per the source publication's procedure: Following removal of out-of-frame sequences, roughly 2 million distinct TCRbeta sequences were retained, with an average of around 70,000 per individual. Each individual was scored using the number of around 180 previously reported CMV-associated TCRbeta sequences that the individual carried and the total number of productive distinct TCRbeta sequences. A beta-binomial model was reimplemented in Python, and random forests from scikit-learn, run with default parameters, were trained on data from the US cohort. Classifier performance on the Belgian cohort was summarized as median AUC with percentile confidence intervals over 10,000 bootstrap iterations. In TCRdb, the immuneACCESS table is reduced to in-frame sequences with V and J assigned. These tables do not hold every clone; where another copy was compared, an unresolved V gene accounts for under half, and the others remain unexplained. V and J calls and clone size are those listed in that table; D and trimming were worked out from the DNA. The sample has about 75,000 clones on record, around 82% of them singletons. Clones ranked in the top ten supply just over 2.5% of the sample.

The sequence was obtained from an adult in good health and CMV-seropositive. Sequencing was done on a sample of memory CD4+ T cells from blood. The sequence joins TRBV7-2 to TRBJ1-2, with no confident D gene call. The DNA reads TGTGCCAGCAGCTCCGACTATACTAACTATGGCTACACCTTC. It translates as CASSSDYTNYGYTF.